The 6 T cell receptor beta chains given below trace back to one sample, sequenced in a study of T cells after yellow fever vaccination. MiXCR, applied by TCRdb to the 5' RACE reads, yields one record per CDR3 protein. Found here are 100,000 to 150,000 distinct CDR3 sequences, approximately 7% of them singletons; the top ten hold around 2.5%. The sample in question was CD4+ T cells sorted from PBMCs, obtained around 10 days after the first yellow fever vaccination. These receptors originate from a man in his late teens or twenties who received the YFV17D yellow fever vaccine.

This clonotype was observed at least ten times. The V call is TRBV7-8, the J call TRBJ2-4, with 10 bases identical to TRBD2. The CDR3 runs 18 residues. Per germline, CDR1 SGHVS and CDR2 FQNEAQ. The trim removed 5 bases at V and 2 bases at J, leaving 12 bases unmatched. The CDR3 DNA reads TGTGCCAGCAGCCTGGCTCTAGCGGGGGTCGGTACCAAAAACATTCAGTACTTC. It specifies CASSLALAGVGTKNIQYF.

This clonotype has a count of ten or more. The chain combines TRBV12-3 or TRBV12-4 with TRBJ1-2, with TRBD1 as a possible D gene (6 bases). This CDR3 contains 14 residues. V was trimmed by 2 bases and J by 0 bases, leaving 7 bases between them. The CDR3 region has the DNA TGTGCCAGCAGTTTAAGGGACACTAACTATGGCTACACCTTC. This encodes CASSLRDTNYGYTF.

This clonotype has only a few counts. The chain couples TRBV7-2 to TRBJ1-4; D is ambiguous. Germline loops: CDR1 SGHTA, CDR2 FQGNSA. Trimming removed 0 bases at V and 8 bases at J, with 7 bases between. The CDR3 spans 13 residues. This CDR3 reads CASSLAQQEKLFF. In DNA, the CDR3 is TGTGCCAGCAGCTTAGCGCAGCAGGAAAAACTGTTTTTT.

This clonotype was observed many times. J is TRBJ1-1 and V is TRBV7-9; D unresolved. This CDR3 spans 12 amino acids. Per germline, CDR1 SEHNR and CDR2 FQNEAQ (reference sequence). V was shortened by 5 bases and J by 10 bases, with 14 bases between the two germline ends. Here the CDR3 DNA reads TGTGCCAGCAGCCAAAGAGACTTGGGAGCTTTCTTT. This translates into CASSQRDLGAFF.

This clonotype has a count of ten or more. The V call is TRBV28, the J call TRBJ1-5, with 10 nucleotides matching TRBD1. Germline CDR1 is MDHEN and CDR2 is SYDVKM. The CDR3 covers 15 residues. The ends lost 6 bases at V and 2 bases at J; junction bases unmatched: 4. The CDR3 region is CASSLGQGGNQPQHF. As DNA, the CDR3 is TGTGCCAGCAGCCTCGGACAGGGGGGCAATCAGCCCCAGCATTTT.

The chain combines TRBV6-2 or TRBV6-3 with TRBJ2-6; 8 bases align to TRBD1. Trimming cost V 6 bases and J 3 bases; bases outside gene matches: 1. Germline-derived CDR1 and CDR2 are MNHEY and SVGEGT. This CDR3 has 14 amino acids. Here the CDR3 DNA reads TGTGCCAGCAGCAGGGGGCGTGGGGCCAACGTCCTGACTTTC. Translation gives CASSRGRGANVLTF.